This paragraph reports one TCR beta chain. Its recognized antigen is unknown. Per-base quality was not reported, and no clone a single base away is much larger than it. The sample comes from a study of T-cell memory formation after mild COVID-19 (dated by TCRdb to 2020 to 2022). Notes on the research overall: Most TCR sequence clusters were specific to one of the two donors. T-cell clones expanding and contracting after mild COVID-19 in two donors were tracked by longitudinal TCRalpha and TCRbeta repertoire sequencing. The cohort was made up of two young adult volunteers, one female and one male, who were previously healthy. What the study reported, not specific to this receptor: SARS-CoV-2 specificity was not confirmed for the second-wave clones peaking on day 37. Only two mild cases were covered by the study, and larger cohorts that include severe cases with pre-infection samples were considered necessary. The detection of some responding clones in pre-infection memory suggests that pre-existing cross-reactive memory T cells joined the SARS-CoV-2 response. Clones that contracted from day 15 to 85 showed balanced CD4/CD8 phenotypes, whereas a second wave of clones that expanded from day 15 to 37 leaned towards CD4+. Contracting CD4+ clones were located mainly in the CM and EM memory subsets, whereas CD8+ clones were found to be enriched in EMRA.

TCRdb lists the instrument as Illumina NovaSeq 6000. TCRalpha and TCRbeta cDNA libraries were constructed by 5'RACE with constant-segment primers, with sample barcodes and unique molecular identifiers being introduced. Trizol reagent was used to extract RNA from every sample. Amplification of the libraries took two PCR steps, and the second step added a second sample barcode plus Illumina TruSeq adapters. Libraries were sequenced on an Illumina NovaSeq with 2 x 150 bp paired-end reads. The study's own analysis went as follows. With migec v1.2.7, reads were demultiplexed and then collapsed into UMI-guided consensus sequences. Using mixcr v2.1.11, UMI consensuses were aligned to TRA and TRB V and J templates and then assembled into clonotypes. A clonotype was counted as expanded or contracted only if both edgeR and NoisET called the change significant, with noise models trained on biological replicates. For edgeR calls, the cutoffs were a false discovery rate-adjusted p below 0.01 and a log2 fold-change threshold of 1. PCA with hierarchical clustering of max-normalized trajectories of the 1000 most abundant clonotypes was used as exploratory dynamics analysis. The CD4 or CD8 phenotype of responding clones was assigned using the separately sequenced CD4+ and CD8+ repertoires. TCRdb applied fastp at Q25 and MiXCR to the public reads, then kept only in-frame beta chains. Rows are unified per CDR3 protein, each entry keeping the most common DNA and genes. TCRdb, not the authors, supplied the V and J calls. Recorded for this sample are approximately 340,000 distinct CDR3 sequences; 15% to 20% of them occurred a single time. Around 24% of the sample rests with the top ten.

Its CDR3 holds 14 amino acids, cysteine through phenylalanine. The read is trimmed to its CDR3 DNA, 42 bases read in frame from base 1. The junction carries 9 bases between V and J, which are trimmed by 5 bases and 0 bases respectively. PBMCs were isolated by Ficoll-Paque density gradient centrifugation. The V gene is TRBV12-3 or TRBV12-4 and the J gene is TRBJ2-3; a confident D gene designation cannot be given. The clonotype originates from a man aged 18 to 35 who had mild COVID-19 (a few samples of this study predate the infection). The sample titles of this study are shuffled in the database, so cell type and time point are left out; the donor was told from shared clones. Material: PBMCs or a T cell subset sorted from them (not recorded which). The CDR3: CASSKGLSTDTQYF. The nucleotides are TGTGCCAGCAGTAAGGGCCTTAGCACAGATACGCAGTATTTT.